The rows below give T cell receptor beta chains drawn from one sample of a study of blood T cells in healthy people across ages. TCRdb passed the 5' RACE reads through MiXCR, listing each CDR3 protein once. Of around 400,000 distinct CDR3 sequences detected, more than 45% appear once; the ten largest clones hold roughly 51%. Sequencing input: blood. The receptors were gathered from a man in his sixties in good health. Both conserved end residues are part of each CDR3. The D gene is left open where the match is weak. Size tells how often a clone was seen (once, few, many) or the class of an expanded clone, and some rows leave it out.

j_call	v_call	clone_size	d_call	cdr3_length	cdr3_nt	cdr3_aa
TRBJ1-2	TRBV5-1	.	.	14	TGCGCCAGCAGCCCTATAAGGGGGAATTATGGCTACACCTTC	CASSPIRGNYGYTF
TRBJ2-5	TRBV10-3	.	.	15	TGTGCCATCTCCGACACGGGGTATCGTCGGGAAGAGCAGTACTTC	CAISDTGYRREEQYF
TRBJ2-7	TRBV6-2/TRBV6-3	once	.	13	TGTGCCAGCAGTTACTCGTCAGGGAACGAGCAGTACTTC	CASSYSSGNEQYF
TRBJ2-7	TRBV20-1	.	.	13	TGCAGTGCGAGGGCAGGGCCGGGGAATGAGCAGTACTTC	CSARAGPGNEQYF
TRBJ2-5	TRBV6-2/TRBV6-3	.	.	13	TGTGCTAGCGGACAGGTTTTTGGAGAGACCCAGTACTTC	CASGQVFGETQYF
TRBJ2-5	TRBV6-1	.	TRBD1	13	TGTGCCAGCCCTCGGACAGGGACGGAGACCCAGTACTTC	CASPRTGTETQYF
TRBJ2-7	TRBV24-1	.	.	13	TGTGCCACCAGTGAGGGAGCCTACAATGAGCAGTACTTC	CATSEGAYNEQYF
TRBJ2-1	TRBV28	few	TRBD2	15	TGTGCCAGCAGTTCCGGGGGGGTAACCTACAATGAGCAGTTCTTC	CASSSGGVTYNEQFF
TRBJ2-7	TRBV9	few	TRBD1	14	TGTGCCAGCAGCACGACCTGGACAGGCTACGAGCAGTACTTC	CASSTTWTGYEQYF
TRBJ2-5	TRBV5-1	.	.	16	TGCTCCAGCAGCCCCAATGCGGGGCACTCCCTTGAGACCCAGTACTTC	CSSSPNAGHSLETQYF
TRBJ2-4	TRBV24-1	.	.	16	TGTGCCACCAGTGACCATAACAGGGACTCGCAAAACATTCAGTACTTC	CATSDHNRDSQNIQYF
TRBJ2-3	TRBV9	few	TRBD2	17	TGTGCCAGCAGCACCCCCTTCGGGCGGGAGCGGACAGATACGCAGTATTTT	CASSTPFGRERTDTQYF
TRBJ1-4	TRBV20-1	.	.	15	TGCAGTGCTAGAGAAGGGGGATCGGCTAATGAAAAACTGTTTTTT	CSAREGGSANEKLFF
TRBJ1-1	TRBV6-4	.	.	15	TGTGCCAGCAAAGAACAGCCTTCGGTGGACACTGAAGCTTTCTTT	CASKEQPSVDTEAFF
TRBJ2-7	TRBV29-1	few	TRBD1	18	TGCAGCGTCGCCGCTCAGGGACAGGGTGGCGAGTCATACTACGAGCAGTACTTC	CSVAAQGQGGESYYEQYF
TRBJ2-7	TRBV29-1	few	TRBD1	13	TGCAGCGTTGGGACAGGGGTTGGTTACGAGCAGTACTTC	CSVGTGVGYEQYF
TRBJ2-7	TRBV30	.	TRBD1	14	TGTGCCCGGAGTGTAAGACAGGGGGGCTACGAGCAGTACTTC	CARSVRQGGYEQYF
TRBJ1-1	TRBV29-1	.	.	11	TGCAGCGCCGACCGAAACACTGAAGCTTTCTTT	CSADRNTEAFF
TRBJ2-7	TRBV10-3	few	TRBD1	15	TGTGCCATCAGTGAGCCCGGACAGGGGGCCTACGAGCAGTACTTC	CAISEPGQGAYEQYF
TRBJ2-3	TRBV11-2	.	.	16	TGTGCCAGCAGCTTAGGGGCCCATGGGGTCACAGATACGCAGTATTTT	CASSLGAHGVTDTQYF
TRBJ2-5	TRBV7-2	.	TRBD2	16	TGTGCCAGCAGCTTAGCGACGGCGGGGGGGTCTGGGACCCAGTACTTC	CASSLATAGGSGTQYF
TRBJ2-4	TRBV7-2	few	.	12	TGTGCCAGCAGCCCAGCAAGAAACATTCAGTACTTC	CASSPARNIQYF
TRBJ2-1	TRBV24-1	.	.	11	TGTGCCACCGGGTTGTACAATGAGCAGTTCTTC	CATGLYNEQFF
TRBJ2-2	TRBV7-9	.	.	14	TGTGCCAGCAGCCCCAGGGCTACCACCGGGGAGCTGTTTTTT	CASSPRATTGELFF
TRBJ1-2	TRBV20-1	once	.	13	TGCAGTGCATCGGCCGTGTCAGGGATAGGCTACACCTTC	CSASAVSGIGYTF
TRBJ2-7	TRBV5-6	.	.	13	TGTGCCAGCAGCTTCGGGGAAAGCTACGAGCAGTACTTC	CASSFGESYEQYF
TRBJ2-1	TRBV29-1	.	TRBD2	17	TGCAGCATCACCGGGACTAGCGGGGACCCCTCCTACAATGAGCAGTTCTTC	CSITGTSGDPSYNEQFF
TRBJ2-7	TRBV28	.	.	16	TGTGCCAGCAGTTCGGAGGGAGCCCTAAACTACAATGAGCAGTACTTC	CASSSEGALNYNEQYF
TRBJ2-1	TRBV27	.	TRBD2	16	TGTGCCAGCAGCCTAGGGGAGGGCAACTCCTACAATGAGCAGTTCTTC	CASSLGEGNSYNEQFF
TRBJ2-5	TRBV7-9	.	.	13	TGTGCCAGCAGCCGATTTCGTGGGGAGACCCAGTACTTC	CASSRFRGETQYF
TRBJ2-3	TRBV11-2	few	.	14	TGTGCCAGCGGAATCGGGGGAGTACGGGATACGCAGTATTTT	CASGIGGVRDTQYF
TRBJ2-7	TRBV20-1	.	TRBD2	15	TGCAGTGCTGGGGAGACTAGCGGGATTTCCTACGAGCAGTACTTC	CSAGETSGISYEQYF
TRBJ1-1	TRBV29-1	.	.	10	TGCAGCGCTAGTGACGCTGAAGCTTTCTTT	CSASDAEAFF
TRBJ2-6	TRBV14	.	.	16	TGTGCCAGCAGCCAATCAGGGGTTTCTGGGGCCAACGTCCTGACTTTC	CASSQSGVSGANVLTF
TRBJ2-1	TRBV4-1	few	.	16	TGCGCCAGCAGCCAAGTCGACATCCTCTCCTACAATGAGCAGTTCTTC	CASSQVDILSYNEQFF
TRBJ2-7	TRBV18	.	TRBD1	15	TGTGCCAGCTCACCGTTGGGACAGGGTAAATACGAGCAGTACTTC	CASSPLGQGKYEQYF
TRBJ2-7	TRBV28	.	TRBD1	14	TGTGCCGGCAGTTCTGGGACAGGGGTCCACGAGCAGTACTTC	CAGSSGTGVHEQYF
TRBJ2-3	TRBV4-1	.	.	17	TGCGCCAGCAGCGCCCGTCAGGGTAGTGCTAGCACAGATACGCAGTATTTT	CASSARQGSASTDTQYF
TRBJ1-2	TRBV6-1	few	.	14	TGTGCCAGCAGGAATAACTGGGGCAACTATGGCTACACCTTC	CASRNNWGNYGYTF
TRBJ2-1	TRBV20-1	few	.	12	TGTAGTGCTAGGGACCTCAACAATGAGCAGTTCTTC	CSARDLNNEQFF
TRBJ2-5	TRBV5-1	.	TRBD2	13	TGCGCCAGCAGCTGGGGGGGGGTAGAGACCCAGTACTTC	CASSWGGVETQYF
TRBJ2-4	TRBV7-2	few	.	16	TGTGCCAGCAGCTTAGGGGGGCAGGGGGCCAAAAACATTCAGTACTTC	CASSLGGQGAKNIQYF
TRBJ2-7	TRBV7-9	many	.	14	TGTGCCAGCAGCTTATGGACGGGCCTTCGGGAGCAGTACTTC	CASSLWTGLREQYF
TRBJ2-1	TRBV21-1	.	.	13	TGTGCCAGCAGCAACTCGACCTACAATGAGCAGTTCTTC	CASSNSTYNEQFF
TRBJ2-3	TRBV11-2	.	TRBD2	16	TGTGCCAGCAGCTTCGGGGCTAGCGGGGAAACAGATACGCAGTATTTT	CASSFGASGETDTQYF
TRBJ2-7	TRBV20-1	.	.	13	TGCAGTGCCCCCAGTGAGGGGGGCTACGAGCAGTACTTC	CSAPSEGGYEQYF
TRBJ1-2	TRBV5-5	.	TRBD1	13	TGTGCCAGCAACTCGGGACAGGGGACTGGCTACACCTTC	CASNSGQGTGYTF
TRBJ2-7	TRBV20-1	once	TRBD2	13	TGCAGTGCCCCAGCGGGGGGGCCCAACGAGCAGTACTTC	CSAPAGGPNEQYF
TRBJ2-1	TRBV5-4	once	TRBD2	16	TGTGCCAGTACGGTGCGGGGACTAGCGGGGGGGGATGAGCAGTTCTTC	CASTVRGLAGGDEQFF
TRBJ1-1	TRBV5-1	.	.	14	TGCGCCAGCAGCTTGGAGGGCGGGAACACTGAAGCTTTCTTT	CASSLEGGNTEAFF
TRBJ2-5	TRBV7-7	few	.	16	TGTGCTAGCAGCTTAGACGGGCCGGGGAGCCAAGAGACCCAGTACTTC	CASSLDGPGSQETQYF